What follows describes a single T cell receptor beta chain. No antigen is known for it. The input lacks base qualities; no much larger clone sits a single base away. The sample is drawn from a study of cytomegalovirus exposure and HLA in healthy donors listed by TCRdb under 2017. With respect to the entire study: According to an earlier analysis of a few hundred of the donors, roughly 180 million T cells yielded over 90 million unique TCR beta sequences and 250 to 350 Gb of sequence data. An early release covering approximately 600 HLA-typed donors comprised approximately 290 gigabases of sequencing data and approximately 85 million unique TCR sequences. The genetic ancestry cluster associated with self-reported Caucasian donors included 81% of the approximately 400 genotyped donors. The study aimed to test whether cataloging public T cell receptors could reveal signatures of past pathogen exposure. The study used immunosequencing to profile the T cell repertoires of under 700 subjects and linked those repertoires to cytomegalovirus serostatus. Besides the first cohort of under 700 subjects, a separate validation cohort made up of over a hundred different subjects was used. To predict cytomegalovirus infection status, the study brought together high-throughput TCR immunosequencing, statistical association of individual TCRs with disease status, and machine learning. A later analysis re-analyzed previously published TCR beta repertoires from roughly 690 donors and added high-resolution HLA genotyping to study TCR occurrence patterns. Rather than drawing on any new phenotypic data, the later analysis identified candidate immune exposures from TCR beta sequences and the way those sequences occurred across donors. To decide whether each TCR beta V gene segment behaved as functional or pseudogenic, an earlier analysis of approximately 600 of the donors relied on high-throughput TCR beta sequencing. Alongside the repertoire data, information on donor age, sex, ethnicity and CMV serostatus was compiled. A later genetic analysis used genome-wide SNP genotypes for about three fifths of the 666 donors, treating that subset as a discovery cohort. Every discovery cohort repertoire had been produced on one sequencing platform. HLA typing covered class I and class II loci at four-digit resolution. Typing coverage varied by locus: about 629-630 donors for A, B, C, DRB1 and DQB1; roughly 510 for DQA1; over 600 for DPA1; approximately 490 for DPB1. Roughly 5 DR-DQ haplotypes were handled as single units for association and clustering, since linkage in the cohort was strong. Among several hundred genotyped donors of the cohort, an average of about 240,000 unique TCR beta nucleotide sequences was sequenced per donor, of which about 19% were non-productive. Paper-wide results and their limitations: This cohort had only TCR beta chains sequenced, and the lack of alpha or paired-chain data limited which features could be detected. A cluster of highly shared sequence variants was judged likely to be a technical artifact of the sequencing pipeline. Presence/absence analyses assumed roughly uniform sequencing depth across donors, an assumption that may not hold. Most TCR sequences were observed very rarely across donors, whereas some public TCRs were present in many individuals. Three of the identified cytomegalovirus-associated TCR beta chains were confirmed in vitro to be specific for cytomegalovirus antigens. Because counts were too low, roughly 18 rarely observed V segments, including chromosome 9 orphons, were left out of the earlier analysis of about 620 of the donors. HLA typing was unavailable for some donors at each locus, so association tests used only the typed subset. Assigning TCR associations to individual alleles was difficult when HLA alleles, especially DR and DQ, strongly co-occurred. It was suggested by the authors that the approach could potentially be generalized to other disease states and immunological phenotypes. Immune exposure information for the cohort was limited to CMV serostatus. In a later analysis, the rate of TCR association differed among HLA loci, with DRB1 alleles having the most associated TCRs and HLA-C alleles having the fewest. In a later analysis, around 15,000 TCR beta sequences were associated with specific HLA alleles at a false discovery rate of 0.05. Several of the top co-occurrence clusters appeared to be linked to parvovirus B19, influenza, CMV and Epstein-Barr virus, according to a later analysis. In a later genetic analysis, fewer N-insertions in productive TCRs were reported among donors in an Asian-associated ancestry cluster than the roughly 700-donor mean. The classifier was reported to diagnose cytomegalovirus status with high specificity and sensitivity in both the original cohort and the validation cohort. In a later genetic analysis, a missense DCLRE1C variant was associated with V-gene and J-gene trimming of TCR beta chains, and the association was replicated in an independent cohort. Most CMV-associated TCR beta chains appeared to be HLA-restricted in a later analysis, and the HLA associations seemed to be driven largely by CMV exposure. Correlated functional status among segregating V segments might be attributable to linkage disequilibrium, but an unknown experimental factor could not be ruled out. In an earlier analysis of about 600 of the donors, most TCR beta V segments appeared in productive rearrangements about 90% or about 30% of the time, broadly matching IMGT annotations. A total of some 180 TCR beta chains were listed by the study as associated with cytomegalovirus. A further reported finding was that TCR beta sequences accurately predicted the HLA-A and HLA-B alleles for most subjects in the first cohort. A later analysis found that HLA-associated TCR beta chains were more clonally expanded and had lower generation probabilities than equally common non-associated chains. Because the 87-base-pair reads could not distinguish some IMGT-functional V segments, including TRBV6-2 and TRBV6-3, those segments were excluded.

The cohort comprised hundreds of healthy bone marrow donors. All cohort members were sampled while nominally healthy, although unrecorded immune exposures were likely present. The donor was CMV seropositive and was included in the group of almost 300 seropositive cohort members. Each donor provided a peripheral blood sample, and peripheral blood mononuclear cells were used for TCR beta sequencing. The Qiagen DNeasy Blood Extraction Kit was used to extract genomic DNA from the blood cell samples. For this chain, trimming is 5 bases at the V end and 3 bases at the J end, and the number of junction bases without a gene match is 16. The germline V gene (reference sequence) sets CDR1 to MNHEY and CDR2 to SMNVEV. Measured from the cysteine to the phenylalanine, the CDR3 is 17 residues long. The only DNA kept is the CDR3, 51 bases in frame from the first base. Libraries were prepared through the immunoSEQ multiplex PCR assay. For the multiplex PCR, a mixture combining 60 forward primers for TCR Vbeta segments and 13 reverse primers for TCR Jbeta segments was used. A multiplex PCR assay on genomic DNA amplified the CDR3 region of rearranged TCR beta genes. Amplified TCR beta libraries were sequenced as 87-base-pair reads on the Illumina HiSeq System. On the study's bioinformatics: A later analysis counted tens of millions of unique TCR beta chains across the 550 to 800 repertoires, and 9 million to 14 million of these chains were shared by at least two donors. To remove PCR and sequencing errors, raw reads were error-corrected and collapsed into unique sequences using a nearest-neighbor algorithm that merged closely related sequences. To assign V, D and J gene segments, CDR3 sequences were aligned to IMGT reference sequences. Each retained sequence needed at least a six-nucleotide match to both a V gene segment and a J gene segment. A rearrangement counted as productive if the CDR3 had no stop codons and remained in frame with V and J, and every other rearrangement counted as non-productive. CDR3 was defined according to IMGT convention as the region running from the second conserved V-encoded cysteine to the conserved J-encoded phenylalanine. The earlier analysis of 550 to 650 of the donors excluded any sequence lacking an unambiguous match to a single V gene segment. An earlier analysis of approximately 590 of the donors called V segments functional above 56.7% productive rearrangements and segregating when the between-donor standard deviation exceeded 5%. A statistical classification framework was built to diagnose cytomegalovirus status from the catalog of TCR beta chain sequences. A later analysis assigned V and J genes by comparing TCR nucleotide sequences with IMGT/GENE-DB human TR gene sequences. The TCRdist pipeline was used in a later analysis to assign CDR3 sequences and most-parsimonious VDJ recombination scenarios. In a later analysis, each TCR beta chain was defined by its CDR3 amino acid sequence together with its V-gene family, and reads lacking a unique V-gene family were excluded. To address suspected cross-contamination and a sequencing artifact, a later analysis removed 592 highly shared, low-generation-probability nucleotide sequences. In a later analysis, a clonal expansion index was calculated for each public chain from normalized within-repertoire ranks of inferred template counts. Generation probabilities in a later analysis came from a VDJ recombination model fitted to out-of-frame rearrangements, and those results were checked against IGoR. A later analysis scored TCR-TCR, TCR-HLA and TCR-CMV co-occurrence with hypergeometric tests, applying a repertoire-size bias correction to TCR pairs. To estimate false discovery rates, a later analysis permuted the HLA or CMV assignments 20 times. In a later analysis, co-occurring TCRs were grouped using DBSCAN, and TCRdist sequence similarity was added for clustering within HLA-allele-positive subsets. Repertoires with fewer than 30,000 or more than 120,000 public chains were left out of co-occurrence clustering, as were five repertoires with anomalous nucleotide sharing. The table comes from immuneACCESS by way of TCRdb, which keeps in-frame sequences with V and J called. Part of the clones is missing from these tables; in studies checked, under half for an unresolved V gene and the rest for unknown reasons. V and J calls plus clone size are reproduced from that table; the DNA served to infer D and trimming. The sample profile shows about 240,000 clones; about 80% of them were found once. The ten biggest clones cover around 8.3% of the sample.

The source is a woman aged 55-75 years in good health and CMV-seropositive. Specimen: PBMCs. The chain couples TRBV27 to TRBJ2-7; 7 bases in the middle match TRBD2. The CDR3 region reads CASSPLGLVNRGYEQYF. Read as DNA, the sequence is TGTGCCAGCAGTCCGCTAGGACTAGTCAATCGGGGCTACGAGCAGTACTTC.